This T cell receptor (beta chain) was sequenced for a study of shared clonotypes between healthy human individuals. Naive-designated CD8 cells lacked CD45RO, were positively enriched for CCR7, and omitted terminally differentiated effector memory CD45RA+ cells. The CDR3 consists of 15 residues. V lost 3 bases to trimming and J lost 6 bases; unmatched junction nucleotides: 5. Germline assignment: CDR1 SGHDN and CDR2 FVKESK. Whole-study results and caveats: Estimated clonotype richness was generally higher in naive than memory subsets. Generation of non-shared clonotypes was less probable than generation of clonotypes shared by all four donors. The study drew on few donors, limiting represented genetic and exposure-history diversity. Rarefaction showed that sequencing of sorted subsets was incomplete (despite large depth).

Sequencing was performed with immunoSEQ multiplex PCR; in TCRdb, only in-frame clones are kept and a portion is missing. This sample has about 2,200,000 clones, with about 92% found just once. Worth noting for this clone: The antigen remains undetermined.

V usage is TRBV14 and J usage is TRBJ1-1; 12 bases are a match to TRBD1. This sequence was found in a man aged 18 to 29 in good health. Some clones in this sample may be carry-over from other donors' samples. The sample was naive CD8+ T cells from PBMCs. In DNA, the CDR3 is TGTGCCAGCAGCCACGGGACAGGGGGCCGCCCTGAAGCTTTCTTT. It specifies CASSHGTGGRPEAFF.